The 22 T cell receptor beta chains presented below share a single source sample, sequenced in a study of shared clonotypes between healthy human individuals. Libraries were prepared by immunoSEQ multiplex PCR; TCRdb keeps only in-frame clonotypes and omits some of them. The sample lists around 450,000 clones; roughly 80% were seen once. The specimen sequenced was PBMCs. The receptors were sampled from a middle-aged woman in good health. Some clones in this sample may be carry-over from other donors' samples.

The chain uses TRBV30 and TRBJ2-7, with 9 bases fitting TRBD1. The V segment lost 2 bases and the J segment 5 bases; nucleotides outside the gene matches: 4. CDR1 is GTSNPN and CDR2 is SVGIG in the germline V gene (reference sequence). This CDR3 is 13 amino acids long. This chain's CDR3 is CAWSLDRGHEQYF. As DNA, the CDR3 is TGTGCCTGGAGTTTGGACAGGGGACACGAGCAGTACTTC. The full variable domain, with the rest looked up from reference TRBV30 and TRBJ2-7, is SQTIHQWPATLVQPVGSPLSLECTVEGTSNPNLYWYRQAAGRGLQLLFYSVGIGQISSEVPQNLSASRPQDRQFILSSKKLLLSDSGFYLCAWSLDRGHEQYFGPGTRLTVT.

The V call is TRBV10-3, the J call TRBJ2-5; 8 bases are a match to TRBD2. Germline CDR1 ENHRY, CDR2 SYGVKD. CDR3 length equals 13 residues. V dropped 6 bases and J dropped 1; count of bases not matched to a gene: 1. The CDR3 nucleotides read TGTGCCATCAGAGGGACTAGCCAAGAGACCCAGTACTTC. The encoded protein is CAIRGTSQETQYF.

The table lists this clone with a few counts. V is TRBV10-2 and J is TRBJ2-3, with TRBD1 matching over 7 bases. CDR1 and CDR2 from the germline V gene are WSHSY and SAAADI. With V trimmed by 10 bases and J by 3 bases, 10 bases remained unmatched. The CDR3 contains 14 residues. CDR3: CATNTTGPTDTQYF. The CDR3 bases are TGCGCCACCAATACGACAGGGCCTACAGATACGCAGTATTTT.

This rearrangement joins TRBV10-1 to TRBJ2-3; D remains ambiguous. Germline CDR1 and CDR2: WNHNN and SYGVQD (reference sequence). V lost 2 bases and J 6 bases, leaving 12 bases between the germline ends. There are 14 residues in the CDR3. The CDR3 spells CASSERLDGDTQYF. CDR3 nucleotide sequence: TGCGCCAGCAGTGAGCGGCTGGACGGGGATACGCAGTATTTT.

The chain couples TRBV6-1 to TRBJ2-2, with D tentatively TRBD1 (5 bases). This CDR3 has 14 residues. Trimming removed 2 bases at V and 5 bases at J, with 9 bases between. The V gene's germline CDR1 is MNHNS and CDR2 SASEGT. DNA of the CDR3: TGTGCCAGCAGTGAAAGAAGGGGAACCGGGGAGCTGTTTTTT. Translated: CASSERRGTGELFF.

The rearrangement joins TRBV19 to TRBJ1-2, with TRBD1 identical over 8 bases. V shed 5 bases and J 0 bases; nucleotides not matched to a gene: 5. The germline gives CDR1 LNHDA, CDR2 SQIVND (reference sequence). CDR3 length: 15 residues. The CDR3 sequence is CASSPGTGANYGYTF. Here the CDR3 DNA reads TGTGCCAGTAGTCCAGGGACAGGAGCTAACTATGGCTACACCTTC.

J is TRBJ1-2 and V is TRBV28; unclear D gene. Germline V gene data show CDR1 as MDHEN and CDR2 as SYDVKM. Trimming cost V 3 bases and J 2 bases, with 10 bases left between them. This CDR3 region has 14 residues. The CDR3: CASSFGSGNYGYTF. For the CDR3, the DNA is TGTGCCAGCAGTTTTGGTAGCGGAAACTATGGCTACACCTTC.

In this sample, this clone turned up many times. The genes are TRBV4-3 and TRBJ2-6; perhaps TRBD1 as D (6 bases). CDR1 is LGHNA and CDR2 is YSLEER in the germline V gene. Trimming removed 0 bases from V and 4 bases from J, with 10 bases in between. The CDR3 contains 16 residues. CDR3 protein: CASSQDAGVGANVLTF. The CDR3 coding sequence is TGCGCCAGCAGCCAAGATGCAGGGGTCGGGGCCAACGTCCTGACTTTC.

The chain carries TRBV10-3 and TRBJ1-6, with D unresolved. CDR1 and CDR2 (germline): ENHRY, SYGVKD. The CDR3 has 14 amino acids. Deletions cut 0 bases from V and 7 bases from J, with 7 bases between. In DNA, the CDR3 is TGTGCCATCAGTGAGTCGTGGGAAAATTCACCCCTCCACTTT. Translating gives CAISESWENSPLHF.

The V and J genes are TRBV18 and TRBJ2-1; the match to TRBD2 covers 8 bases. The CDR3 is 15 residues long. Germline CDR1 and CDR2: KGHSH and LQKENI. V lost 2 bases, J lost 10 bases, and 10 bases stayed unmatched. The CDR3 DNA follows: TGTGCCAGCTCACCAGCGGGAGGCTCAAGGTCGGAGCAGTTCTTC. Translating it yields CASSPAGGSRSEQFF.

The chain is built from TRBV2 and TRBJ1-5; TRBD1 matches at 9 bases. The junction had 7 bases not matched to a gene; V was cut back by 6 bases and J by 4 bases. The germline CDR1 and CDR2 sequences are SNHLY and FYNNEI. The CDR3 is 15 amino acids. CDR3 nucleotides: TGTGCCAGCAGCTGGGACAGGGCAGGGAATCAGCCCCAGCATTTT. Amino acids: CASSWDRAGNQPQHF.

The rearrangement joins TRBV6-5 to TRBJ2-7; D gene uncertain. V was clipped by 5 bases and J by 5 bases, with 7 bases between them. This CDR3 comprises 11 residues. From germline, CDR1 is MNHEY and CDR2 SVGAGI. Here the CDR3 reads CASSKLNEQYF. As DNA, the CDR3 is TGTGCCAGCAGTAAGTTAAACGAGCAGTACTTC.

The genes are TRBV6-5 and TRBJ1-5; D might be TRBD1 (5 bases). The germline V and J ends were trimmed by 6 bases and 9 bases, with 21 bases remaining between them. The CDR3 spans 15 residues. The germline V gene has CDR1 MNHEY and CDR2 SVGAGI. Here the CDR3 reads CASRAGTAVVGPQHF. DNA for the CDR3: TGTGCCAGCAGGGCCGGGACCGCCGTCGTCGGGCCCCAGCATTTT.

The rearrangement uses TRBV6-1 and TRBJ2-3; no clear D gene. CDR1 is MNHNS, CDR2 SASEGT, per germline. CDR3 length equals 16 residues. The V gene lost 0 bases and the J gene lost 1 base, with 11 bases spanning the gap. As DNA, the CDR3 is TGTGCCAGCAGTGAAGCATGGCGGAGCGGCACAGATACGCAGTATTTT. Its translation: CASSEAWRSGTDTQYF.

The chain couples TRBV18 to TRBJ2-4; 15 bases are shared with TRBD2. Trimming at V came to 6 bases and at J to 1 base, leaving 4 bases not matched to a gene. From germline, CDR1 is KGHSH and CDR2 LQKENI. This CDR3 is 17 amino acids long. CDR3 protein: CASSPGTSGRAKNIQYF. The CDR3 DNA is TGTGCCAGCTCCCCCGGGACTAGCGGGAGGGCCAAAAACATTCAGTACTTC. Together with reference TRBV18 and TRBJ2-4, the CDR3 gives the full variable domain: NAGVMQNPRHLVRRRGQEARLRCSPMKGHSHVYWYRQLPEEGLKFMVYLQKENIIDESGMPKERFSAEFPKEGPSILRIQQVVRGDSAAYFCASSPGTSGRAKNIQYFGAGTRLSVL.

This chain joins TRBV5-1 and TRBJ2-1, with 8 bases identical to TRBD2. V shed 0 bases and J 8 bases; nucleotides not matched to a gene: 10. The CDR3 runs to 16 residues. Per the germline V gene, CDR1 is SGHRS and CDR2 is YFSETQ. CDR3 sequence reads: CASSLAGTRTFHEQFF. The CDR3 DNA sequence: TGCGCCAGCAGCTTGGCCGGGACTAGGACCTTTCATGAGCAGTTCTTC.

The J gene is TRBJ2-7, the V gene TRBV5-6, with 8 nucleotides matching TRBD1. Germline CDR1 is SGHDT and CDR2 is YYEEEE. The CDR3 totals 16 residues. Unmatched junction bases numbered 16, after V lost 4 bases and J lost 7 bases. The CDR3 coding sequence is TGTGCCAGCAGCATGATTGGACAGGGCAACCCGGGGGAGCAGTACTTC. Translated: CASSMIGQGNPGEQYF.

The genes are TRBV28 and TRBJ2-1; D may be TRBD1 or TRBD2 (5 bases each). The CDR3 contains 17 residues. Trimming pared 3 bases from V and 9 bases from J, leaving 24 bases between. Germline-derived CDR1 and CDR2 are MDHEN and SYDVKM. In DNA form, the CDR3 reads TGTGCCAGCAGTTTGCATCATTGGGGGAAGTATCGTGGTGAGCAGTTCTTC. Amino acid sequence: CASSLHHWGKYRGEQFF.

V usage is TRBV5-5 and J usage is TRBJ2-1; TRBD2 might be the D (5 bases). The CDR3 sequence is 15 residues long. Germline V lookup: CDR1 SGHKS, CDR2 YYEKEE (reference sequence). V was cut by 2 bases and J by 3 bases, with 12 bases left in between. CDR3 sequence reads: CASSFGGSDYNEQFF. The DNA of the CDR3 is TGTGCCAGCAGCTTCGGCGGGTCGGACTACAATGAGCAGTTCTTC.

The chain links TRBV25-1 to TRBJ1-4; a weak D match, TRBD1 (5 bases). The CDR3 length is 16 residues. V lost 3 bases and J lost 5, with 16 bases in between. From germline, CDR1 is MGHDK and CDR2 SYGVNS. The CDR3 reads CASSESTGDWNEKLFF. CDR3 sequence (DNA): TGTGCCAGCAGTGAGTCTACAGGAGATTGGAATGAAAAACTGTTTTTT.

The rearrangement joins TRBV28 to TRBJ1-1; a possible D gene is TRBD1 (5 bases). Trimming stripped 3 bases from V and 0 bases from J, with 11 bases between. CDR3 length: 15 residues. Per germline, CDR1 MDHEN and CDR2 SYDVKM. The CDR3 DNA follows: TGTGCCAGCAGTTTTCGGGGCTTAATGAACACTGAAGCTTTCTTT. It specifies CASSFRGLMNTEAFF. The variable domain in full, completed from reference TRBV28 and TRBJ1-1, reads DVKVTQSSRYLVKRTGEKVFLECVQDMDHENMFWYRQDPGLGLRLIYFSYDVKMKEKGDIPEGYSVSREKKERFSLILESASTNQTSMYLCASSFRGLMNTEAFFGQGTRLTVV.

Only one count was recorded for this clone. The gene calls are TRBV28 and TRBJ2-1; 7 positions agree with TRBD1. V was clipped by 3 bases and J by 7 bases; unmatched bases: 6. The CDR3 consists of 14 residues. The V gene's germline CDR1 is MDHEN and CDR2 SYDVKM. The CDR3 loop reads CASSFRSRGNEQFF. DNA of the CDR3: TGTGCCAGCAGTTTTCGAAGCAGGGGGAATGAGCAGTTCTTC.